Listed below are T cell receptor beta chains from one sample, sequenced in a study of a mutant IDH1 vaccine in newly diagnosed glioma. Assay used: immunoSEQ multiplex PCR; TCRdb lists only in-frame clones, some missing. The data hold around 54,000 clones, with around 87% observed a single time. The antigens for these receptors are not known. The sequences come from PBMCs, collected from a glioma patient whose treatment included an IDH1 peptide vaccine. These receptors originate from a man between 35 and 55 years old with glioma. CDR3s include the opening cysteine and the closing phenylalanine or tryptophan. Each record gives: clone size, V gene, D gene, J gene, CDR3 DNA, CDR3 protein. The D gene is left open where the match is weak. Size is omitted from some rows. Given values are once, few, many or a class for expanded clones.

size: NA; V: TRBV27; D: NA; J: TRBJ2-7; DNA: TGTGCCAGCAGTTTAATCCGGGGGGAGCAGTACTTC; CDR3: CASSLIRGEQYF
size: few; V: TRBV25-1; D: NA; J: TRBJ1-3; DNA: TGTGCCAGTGGAGGGATTGGAAACACCATATATTTT; CDR3: CASGGIGNTIYF
size: NA; V: TRBV19; D: NA; J: TRBJ1-1; DNA: TGTGCCAGTAGTATAGGAGGAGTTTCCACTGAAGCTTTCTTT; CDR3: CASSIGGVSTEAFF
size: NA; V: TRBV19; D: NA; J: TRBJ2-1; DNA: TGTGCCAGTAGTATCGCTGGCGGAAGCTCCTACAATGAGCAGTTCTTC; CDR3: CASSIAGGSSYNEQFF
size: NA; V: TRBV5-1; D: NA; J: TRBJ1-1; DNA: TGCGCCAGCAGCTTAGGACAAACAGGGAGCGCTGAAGCTTTCTTT; CDR3: CASSLGQTGSAEAFF
size: NA; V: TRBV19; D: NA; J: TRBJ1-1; DNA: TGTGCCAGTAGTATACAGGGAGTAGCTGAAGCTTTCTTT; CDR3: CASSIQGVAEAFF
size: NA; V: TRBV7-3; D: TRBD1; J: TRBJ2-5; DNA: TGTGCCAGCAGCTCCGGGGACAGGGGGTCCCAAGAGACCCAGTACTTC; CDR3: CASSSGDRGSQETQYF
size: NA; V: TRBV11-2; D: NA; J: TRBJ2-2; DNA: TGTGCCAGCAGCTTCGCTAACACCGGGGAGCTGTTTTTT; CDR3: CASSFANTGELFF
size: NA; V: TRBV18; D: NA; J: TRBJ1-4; DNA: TGTGCCAGCTCACCAGCCAAGGCTAATGAAAAACTGTTTTTT; CDR3: CASSPAKANEKLFF
size: NA; V: TRBV5-8; D: TRBD2; J: TRBJ2-3; DNA: TGTGCCAGCAGCTTCGGTCGAGGGACTATCACAGATACGCAGTATTTT; CDR3: CASSFGRGTITDTQYF
size: NA; V: TRBV29-1; D: NA; J: TRBJ2-1; DNA: TGCAGCGGGGGAGGCGGGAAGAATGAGCAGTTCTTC; CDR3: CSGGGGKNEQFF
size: NA; V: TRBV7-6; D: TRBD2; J: TRBJ2-5; DNA: TGTGCCAGCAGCCCACCTTTTGGACTAGAGAAGAGGGAGACCCAGTACTTC; CDR3: CASSPPFGLEKRETQYF
size: NA; V: TRBV6-6; D: NA; J: TRBJ1-5; DNA: TGTGCCAGCAGTTCCGGGACACAGCCCCAGCATTTT; CDR3: CASSSGTQPQHF
size: NA; V: TRBV11-2; D: TRBD2; J: TRBJ2-3; DNA: TGTGCCAGCAGCTTAGATCTCCTAGCGGGAAAGATAGATACGCAGTATTTT; CDR3: CASSLDLLAGKIDTQYF
size: NA; V: TRBV29-1; D: NA; J: TRBJ2-7; DNA: TGCAGCGTTGGATTATCCTCCTACGAGCAGTACTTC; CDR3: CSVGLSSYEQYF
size: NA; V: TRBV19; D: TRBD1; J: TRBJ2-7; DNA: TGTGCCAGCGGGACAGACTCCTACGAGCAGTACTTC; CDR3: CASGTDSYEQYF
size: NA; V: TRBV18; D: TRBD1; J: TRBJ1-1; DNA: TGTGCCAGCTCACGGACAGGGAGGACTGAAGCTTTCTTT; CDR3: CASSRTGRTEAFF
size: NA; V: TRBV4-3; D: NA; J: TRBJ1-5; DNA: TGCGCCAGCAGCCAAGTAGGGGAAGGCCAGCCCCAGCATTTT; CDR3: CASSQVGEGQPQHF
size: NA; V: TRBV4-1; D: TRBD1; J: TRBJ2-4; DNA: TGCGCCAGCAGCCAAGTCGGGACAGGGGGCGGGGGCAAAAACATTCAGTACTTC; CDR3: CASSQVGTGGGGKNIQYF
size: NA; V: TRBV18; D: NA; J: TRBJ1-1; DNA: TGTGCCAGCTCACCAGGTGGGCGCCAGGGAGCTTTCTTT; CDR3: CASSPGGRQGAFF
size: NA; V: TRBV7-2; D: TRBD1; J: TRBJ1-1; DNA: TGTGCCAGCAGCCAACAGGGGGCCAACACTGAAGCTTTCTTT; CDR3: CASSQQGANTEAFF
size: few; V: TRBV6-6; D: NA; J: TRBJ2-7; DNA: TGTGCCAGCAGGGGAGGTTGGGGGTCCTCCTACGAGCAGTACTTC; CDR3: CASRGGWGSSYEQYF
size: NA; V: TRBV19; D: TRBD2; J: TRBJ2-1; DNA: TGTGCCAGTAGTTCCAGCGGGAGAAGATCGAATGAGCAGTTCTTC; CDR3: CASSSSGRRSNEQFF
size: NA; V: TRBV7-9; D: NA; J: TRBJ2-2; DNA: TGTGCCAGCAGCGACCCCCGGAAGGCCACCGGGGAGCTGTTTTTT; CDR3: CASSDPRKATGELFF
size: NA; V: TRBV7-3; D: TRBD2; J: TRBJ2-7; DNA: TGTGCCAGCAGCCCCCCGAATAGCGGGAGTCTGAAGCAGTACTTC; CDR3: CASSPPNSGSLKQYF